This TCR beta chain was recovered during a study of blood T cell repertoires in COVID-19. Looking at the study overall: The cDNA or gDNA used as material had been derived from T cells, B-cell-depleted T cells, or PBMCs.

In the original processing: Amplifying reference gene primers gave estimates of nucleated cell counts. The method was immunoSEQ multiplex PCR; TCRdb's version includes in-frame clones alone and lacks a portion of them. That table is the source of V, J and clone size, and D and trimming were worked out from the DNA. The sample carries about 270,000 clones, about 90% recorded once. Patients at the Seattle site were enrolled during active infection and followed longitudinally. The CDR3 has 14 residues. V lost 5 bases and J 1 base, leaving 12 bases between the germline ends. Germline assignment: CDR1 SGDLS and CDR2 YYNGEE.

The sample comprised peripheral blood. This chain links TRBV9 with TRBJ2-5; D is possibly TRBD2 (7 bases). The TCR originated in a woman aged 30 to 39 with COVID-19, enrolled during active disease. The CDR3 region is CASSGGGAQETQYF. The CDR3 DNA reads TGTGCCAGCAGTGGTGGGGGGGCCCAAGAGACCCAGTACTTC. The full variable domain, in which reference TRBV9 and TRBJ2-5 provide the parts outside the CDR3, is DSGVTQTPKHLITATGQRVTLRCSPRSGDLSVYWYQQSLDQGLQFLIQYYNGEERAKGNILERFSAQQFPDLHSELNLSSLELGDSALYFCASSGGGAQETQYFGPGTRLLVL.